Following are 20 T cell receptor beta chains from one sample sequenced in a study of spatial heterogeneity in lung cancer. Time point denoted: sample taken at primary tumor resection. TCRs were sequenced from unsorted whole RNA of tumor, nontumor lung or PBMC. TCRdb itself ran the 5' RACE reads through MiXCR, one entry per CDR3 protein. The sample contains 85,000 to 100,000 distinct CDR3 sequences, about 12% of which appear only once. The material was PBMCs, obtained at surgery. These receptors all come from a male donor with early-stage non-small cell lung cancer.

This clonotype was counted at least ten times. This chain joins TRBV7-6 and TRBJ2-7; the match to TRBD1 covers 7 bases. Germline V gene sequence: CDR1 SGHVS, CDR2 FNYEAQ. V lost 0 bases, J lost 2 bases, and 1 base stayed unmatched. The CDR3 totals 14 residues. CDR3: CASSLAGQTYEQYF. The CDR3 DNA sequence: TGTGCCAGCAGCTTAGCGGGACAGACCTACGAGCAGTACTTC. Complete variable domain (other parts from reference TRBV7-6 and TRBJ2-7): GAGVSQSPRYKVTKRGQDVALRCDPISGHVSLYWYRQALGQGPEFLTYFNYEAQQDKSGLPNDRFSAERPEGSISTLTIQRTEQRDSAMYRCASSLAGQTYEQYFGPGTRLTVT.

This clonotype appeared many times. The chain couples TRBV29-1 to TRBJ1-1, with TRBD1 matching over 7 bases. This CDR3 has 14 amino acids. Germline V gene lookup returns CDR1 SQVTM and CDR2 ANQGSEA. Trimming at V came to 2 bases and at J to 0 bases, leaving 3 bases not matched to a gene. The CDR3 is CSVERGTVNTEAFF. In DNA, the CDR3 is TGCAGCGTTGAACGCGGGACAGTGAACACTGAAGCTTTCTTT.

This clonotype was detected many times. The CDR3 DNA reads TGTGCCAGCAGGGGGTGGATAGGGGACTATAATTCACCCCTCCACTTT. The encoded protein is CASRGWIGDYNSPLHF. The chain uses TRBV27 and TRBJ1-6; maybe TRBD1 (5 bases). The CDR3 extends over 16 amino acids. Trimming took off 6 bases at V and 3 bases at J, with 15 bases between the two ends. Per germline, CDR1 MNHEY and CDR2 SMNVEV (reference sequence).

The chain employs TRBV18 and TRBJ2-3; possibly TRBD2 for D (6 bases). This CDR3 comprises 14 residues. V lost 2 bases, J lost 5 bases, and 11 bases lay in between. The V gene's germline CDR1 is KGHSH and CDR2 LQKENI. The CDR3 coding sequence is TGTGCCAGCTCACCAACCGGAGGGCTAGATACGCAGTATTTT. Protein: CASSPTGGLDTQYF.

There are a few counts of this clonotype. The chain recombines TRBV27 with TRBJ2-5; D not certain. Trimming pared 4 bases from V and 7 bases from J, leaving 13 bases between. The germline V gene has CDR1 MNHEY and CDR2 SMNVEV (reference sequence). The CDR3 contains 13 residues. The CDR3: CASSSPDRRTQYF. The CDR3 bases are TGTGCCAGCAGTTCCCCGGACCGGCGGACCCAGTACTTC.

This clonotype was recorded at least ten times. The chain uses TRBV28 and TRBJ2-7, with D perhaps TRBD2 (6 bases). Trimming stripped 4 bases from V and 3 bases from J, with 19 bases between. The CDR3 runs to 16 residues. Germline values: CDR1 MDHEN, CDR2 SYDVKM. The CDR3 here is CASSSYQPGDDYEQYF. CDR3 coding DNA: TGTGCCAGCAGTTCGTACCAACCGGGAGATGACTACGAGCAGTACTTC.

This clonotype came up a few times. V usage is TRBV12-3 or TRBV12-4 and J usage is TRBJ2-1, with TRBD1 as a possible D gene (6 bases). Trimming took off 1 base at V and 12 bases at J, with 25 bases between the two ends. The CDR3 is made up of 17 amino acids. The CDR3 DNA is TGTGCCAGCAGTTTAGGTTTCCAGGGGTGGGATCTGGATAGGCAGTTCTTC. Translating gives CASSLGFQGWDLDRQFF.

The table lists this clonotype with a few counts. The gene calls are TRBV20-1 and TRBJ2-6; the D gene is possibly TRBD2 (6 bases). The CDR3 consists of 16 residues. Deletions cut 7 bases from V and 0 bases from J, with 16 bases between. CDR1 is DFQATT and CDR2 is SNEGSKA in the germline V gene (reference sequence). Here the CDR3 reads CSVSGGASSGANVLTF. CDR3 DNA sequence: TGCAGTGTCTCGGGCGGGGCAAGCTCTGGGGCCAACGTCCTGACTTTC.

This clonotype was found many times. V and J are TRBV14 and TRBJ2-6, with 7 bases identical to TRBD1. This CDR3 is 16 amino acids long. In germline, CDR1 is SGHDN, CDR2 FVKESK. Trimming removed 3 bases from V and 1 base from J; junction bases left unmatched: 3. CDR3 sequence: CASSQHRGSGANVLTF. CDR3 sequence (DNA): TGTGCCAGCAGCCAGCACAGGGGATCTGGGGCCAACGTCCTGACTTTC.

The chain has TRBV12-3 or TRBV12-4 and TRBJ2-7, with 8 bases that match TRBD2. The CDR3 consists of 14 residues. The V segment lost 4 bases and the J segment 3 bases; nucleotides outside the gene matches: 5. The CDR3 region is CASSSQAGGYEQYF. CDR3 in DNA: TGTGCCAGCAGTTCCCAGGCGGGGGGCTACGAGCAGTACTTC.

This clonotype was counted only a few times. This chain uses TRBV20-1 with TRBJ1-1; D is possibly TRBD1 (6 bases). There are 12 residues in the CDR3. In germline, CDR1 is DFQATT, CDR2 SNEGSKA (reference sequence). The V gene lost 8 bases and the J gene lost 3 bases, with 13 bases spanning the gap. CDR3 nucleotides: TGCAGTAACGAACAGGGACACACTGAAGCTTTCTTT. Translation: CSNEQGHTEAFF.

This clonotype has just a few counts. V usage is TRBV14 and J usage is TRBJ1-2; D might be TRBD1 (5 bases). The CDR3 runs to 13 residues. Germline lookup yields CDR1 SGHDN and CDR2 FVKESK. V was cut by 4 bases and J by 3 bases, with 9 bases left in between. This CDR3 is CASSPLTDYGYTF. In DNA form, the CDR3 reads TGTGCCAGCAGCCCCCTGACAGACTATGGCTACACCTTC.

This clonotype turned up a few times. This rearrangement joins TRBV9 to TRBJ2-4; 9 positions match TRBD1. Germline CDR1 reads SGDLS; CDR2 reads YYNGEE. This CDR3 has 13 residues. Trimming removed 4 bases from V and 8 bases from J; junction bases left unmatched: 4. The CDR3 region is CASSRDREDIQYF. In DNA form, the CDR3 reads TGTGCCAGCAGCCGGGACAGGGAGGACATTCAGTACTTC. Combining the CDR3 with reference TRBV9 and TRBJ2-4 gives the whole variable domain DSGVTQTPKHLITATGQRVTLRCSPRSGDLSVYWYQQSLDQGLQFLIQYYNGEERAKGNILERFSAQQFPDLHSELNLSSLELGDSALYFCASSRDREDIQYFGAGTRLSVL.

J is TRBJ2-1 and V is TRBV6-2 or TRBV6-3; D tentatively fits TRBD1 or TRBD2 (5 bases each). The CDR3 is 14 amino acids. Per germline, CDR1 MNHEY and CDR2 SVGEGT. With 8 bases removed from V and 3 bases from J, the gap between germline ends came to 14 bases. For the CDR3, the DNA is TGTGCCAGCTCAGACGGGGCTGGCTACAATGAGCAGTTCTTC. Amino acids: CASSDGAGYNEQFF.

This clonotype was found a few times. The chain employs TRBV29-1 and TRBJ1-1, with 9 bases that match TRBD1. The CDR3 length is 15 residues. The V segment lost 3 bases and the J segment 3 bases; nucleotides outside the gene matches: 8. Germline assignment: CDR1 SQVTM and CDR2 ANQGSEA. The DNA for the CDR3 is TGCAGCGTTGACCCGGTCTGGACAGGGGACACTGAAGCTTTCTTT. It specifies CSVDPVWTGDTEAFF. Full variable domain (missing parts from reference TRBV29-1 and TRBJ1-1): SAVISQKPSRDICQRGTSLTIQCQVDSQVTMMFWYRQQPGQSLTLIATANQGSEATYESGFVIDKFPISRPNLTFSTLTVSNMSPEDSSIYLCSVDPVWTGDTEAFFGQGTRLTVV.

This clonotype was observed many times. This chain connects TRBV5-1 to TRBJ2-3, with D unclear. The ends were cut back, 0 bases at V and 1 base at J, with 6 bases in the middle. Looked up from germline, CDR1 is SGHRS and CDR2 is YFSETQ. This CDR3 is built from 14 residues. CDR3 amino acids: CASSLGPGTDTQYF. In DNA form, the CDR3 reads TGCGCCAGCAGCTTGGGTCCGGGCACAGATACGCAGTATTTT.

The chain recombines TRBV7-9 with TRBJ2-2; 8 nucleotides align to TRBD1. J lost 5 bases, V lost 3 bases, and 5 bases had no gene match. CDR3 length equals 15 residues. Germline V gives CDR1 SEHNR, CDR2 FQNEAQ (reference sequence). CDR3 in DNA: TGTGCCAGCAGCTTCCTGACAGGGGAGACCGGGGAGCTGTTTTTT. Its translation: CASSFLTGETGELFF.

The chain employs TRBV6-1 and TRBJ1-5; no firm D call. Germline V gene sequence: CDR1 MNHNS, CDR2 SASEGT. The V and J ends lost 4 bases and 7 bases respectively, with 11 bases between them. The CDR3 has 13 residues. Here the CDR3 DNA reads TGTGCCAGCAGTGGAGGCAGGCGACAGCCCCAGCATTTT. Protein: CASSGGRRQPQHF.

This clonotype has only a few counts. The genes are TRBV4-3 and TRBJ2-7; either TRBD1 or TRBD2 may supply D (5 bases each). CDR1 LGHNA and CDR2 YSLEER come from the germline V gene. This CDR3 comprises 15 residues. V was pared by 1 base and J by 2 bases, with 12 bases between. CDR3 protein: CASSQALGAAYEQYF. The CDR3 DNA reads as TGCGCCAGCAGCCAAGCACTAGGGGCCGCCTACGAGCAGTACTTC.

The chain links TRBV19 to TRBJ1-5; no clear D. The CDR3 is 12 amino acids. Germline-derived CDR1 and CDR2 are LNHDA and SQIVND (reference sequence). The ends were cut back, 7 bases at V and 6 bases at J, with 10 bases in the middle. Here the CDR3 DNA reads TGTGCCAGTACCTGGACTCGTCAGCCCCAGCATTTT. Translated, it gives CASTWTRQPQHF.